This T cell receptor beta chain stems from a study of T cell responses to AZD1222 COVID-19 vaccine. Profiling relied on immunoSEQ multiplex PCR, and the TCRdb table lists in-frame clones only, not all of them. The sample yields roughly 120,000 clones, around 84% seen once. Details on this clone: The antigen is unknown.

Study-wide points: All repertoire sampling was performed exclusively after the peak T cell response.

This specimen consisted of peripheral blood, obtained on day 0 of AZD1222 vaccination. This sequence originates from an adult in good health.

The CDR3 nucleotides read TGTGCCAGCAGTGACAGGGAATATGGCTACACCTTC. It specifies CASSDREYGYTF. V gene TRBV2 combines with J gene TRBJ1-2; perhaps TRBD1 as D (5 bases). Trimming left V 3 bases short and J 5 bases short, with 7 bases between. CDR1 and CDR2 (germline): SNHLY, FYNNEI. CDR3 length: 12 amino acids. The entire variable domain, with the rest obtained from reference TRBV2 and TRBJ1-2, is as follows: EPEVTQTPSHQVTQMGQEVILRCVPISNHLYFYWYRQILGQKVEFLVSFYNNEISEKSEIFDDQFSVERPDGSNFTLKIRSTKLEDSAMYFCASSDREYGYTFGSGTRLTVV.